This T cell receptor (beta chain) comes out of a study of cytomegalovirus exposure and HLA in healthy donors. Findings and limits, study-wide: It was reported that the classifier diagnosed cytomegalovirus status with high specificity and sensitivity in both the original and validation cohorts. There were 164 TCR beta chains listed as cytomegalovirus-associated.

About this clone itself: The antigen is unknown.

A multiplex PCR was run with 60 Vbeta primers and 13 Jbeta primers. Methods used by the authors: A follow-up analysis tallied 70 million to 80 million unique TCR beta chains, roughly 11 million shared. Assay used: immunoSEQ multiplex PCR; TCRdb lists only in-frame clones, some missing. The V and J calls and clone size are taken from that table; D and trimming were inferred from the DNA. This sample has about 87,000 clones, with 74% found just once. Looked up from germline, CDR1 is KGHSH and CDR2 is LQKENI. After removal of 7 bases from V and 6 bases from J, the junction contained 13 bases not matched to a gene. This CDR3 region has 18 residues.

Sequences were obtained from PBMCs. V gene TRBV18 combines with J gene TRBJ2-3; 16 bases match TRBD2. The sequence was obtained from a young man in good health and CMV-seropositive. In DNA, the CDR3 is TGTGCCAGCTTCTCCGCCGGGACTAGCGGGGGGGCCGTGGATACGCAGTATTTT. Its protein product is CASFSAGTSGGAVDTQYF.